In this sample, the clone carrying this TCR beta chain turned up many times. The V segment lost 5 bases and the J segment 1 base; nucleotides outside the gene matches: 13. This CDR3 is 18 amino acids long. Germline CDR1 reads SEHNR; CDR2 reads FQNEAQ (reference sequence). It was RNA transcripts that yielded the amplified TCR beta CDR3 regions. First-round RT-PCR targeting the TCR CDR3 was performed with the HTBI primer set. TCRdb used MiXCR to reprocess the multiplex PCR reads, holding one entry per CDR3 protein. Here the sample spans more than 55,000 distinct CDR3 sequences, about 53% being singletons. This entry is derived from a study of T cells in Graves' hyperthyroidism and ophthalmopathy.

The clonotype comes from a woman aged 60-75 years with Graves' ophthalmopathy. J is TRBJ1-1 and V is TRBV7-9, with 10 bases fitting TRBD1. Sequencing input: blood. The CDR3 nucleotides are TGTGCCAGCAGCATTAGACAGGGGGCTTCGTTACGGAACACTGAAGCTTTCTTT. This sequence encodes CASSIRQGASLRNTEAFF.